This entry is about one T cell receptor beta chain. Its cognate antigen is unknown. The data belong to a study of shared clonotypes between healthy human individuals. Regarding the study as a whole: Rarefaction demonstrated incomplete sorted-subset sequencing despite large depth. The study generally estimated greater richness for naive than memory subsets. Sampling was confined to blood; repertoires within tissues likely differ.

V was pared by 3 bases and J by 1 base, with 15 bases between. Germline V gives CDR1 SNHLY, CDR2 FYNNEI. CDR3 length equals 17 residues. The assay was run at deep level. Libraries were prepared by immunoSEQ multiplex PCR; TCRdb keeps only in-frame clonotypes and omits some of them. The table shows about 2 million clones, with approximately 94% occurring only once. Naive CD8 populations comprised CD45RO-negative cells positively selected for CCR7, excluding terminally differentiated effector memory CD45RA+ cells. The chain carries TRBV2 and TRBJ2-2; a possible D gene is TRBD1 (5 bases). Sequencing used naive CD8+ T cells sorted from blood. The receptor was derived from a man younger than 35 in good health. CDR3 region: CASSDPLQDLNTGELFF. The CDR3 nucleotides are TGTGCCAGCAGTGACCCACTACAGGACCTGAACACCGGGGAGCTGTTTTTT.